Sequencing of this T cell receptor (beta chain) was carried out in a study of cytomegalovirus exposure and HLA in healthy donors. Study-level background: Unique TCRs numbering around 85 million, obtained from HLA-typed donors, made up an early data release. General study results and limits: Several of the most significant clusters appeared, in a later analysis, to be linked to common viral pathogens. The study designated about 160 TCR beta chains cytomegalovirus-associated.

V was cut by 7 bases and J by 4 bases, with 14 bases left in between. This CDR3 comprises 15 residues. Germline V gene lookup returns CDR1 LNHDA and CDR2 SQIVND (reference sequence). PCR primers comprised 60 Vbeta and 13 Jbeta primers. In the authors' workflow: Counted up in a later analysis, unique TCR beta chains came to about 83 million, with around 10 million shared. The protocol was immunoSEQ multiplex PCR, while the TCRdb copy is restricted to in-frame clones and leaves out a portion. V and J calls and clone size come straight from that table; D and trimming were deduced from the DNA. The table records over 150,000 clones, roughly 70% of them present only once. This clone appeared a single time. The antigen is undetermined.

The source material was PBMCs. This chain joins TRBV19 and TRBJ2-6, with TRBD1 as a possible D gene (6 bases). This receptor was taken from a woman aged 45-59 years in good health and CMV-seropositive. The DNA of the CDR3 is TGTGCCAGTACTGATCAGGGGACAGGGGCCAACGTCCTGACTTTC. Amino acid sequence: CASTDQGTGANVLTF.